Shown below are 3 T cell receptor beta chains from a single sample sequenced in a study of blood T cell repertoires in COVID-19. The repertoire was sequenced with immunoSEQ multiplex PCR; TCRdb's copy has only in-frame clones and lacks some. The table has about 33,000 clones, more than 80% seen once. Sample: peripheral blood. All receptors derive from a human donor in a cohort sampled during active COVID-19.

J is TRBJ2-7 and V is TRBV18, with D possibly TRBD1 on 6 matching bases. Germline assignment: CDR1 KGHSH and CDR2 LQKENI. The CDR3 is 14 amino acids. V was trimmed by 3 bases and J by 5 bases, leaving 14 bases between them. CDR3 sequence (DNA): TGTGCCAGCTCACCCGGACAGAGCTACGACGAGCAGTACTTC. This sequence encodes CASSPGQSYDEQYF.

The rearrangement joins TRBV3-1 (or the pseudogene TRBV3-2) to TRBJ2-7, with D unclear. This CDR3 is built from 14 residues. Looked up from germline, CDR1 is LGHDT and CDR2 is YNNKEL (reference sequence). Trimming took 4 bases from V and 2 from J, leaving 12 bases between them. The CDR3 DNA reads TGTGCCAGCAGCCCCCTCGTGGCTGCCTACGAGCAGTACTTC. Translating gives CASSPLVAAYEQYF.

The chain recombines TRBV24-1 with TRBJ2-2; TRBD1 is a possible D gene (6 bases). In germline, CDR1 is KGHDR, CDR2 SFDVKD. V was clipped by 5 bases and J by 5 bases, with 11 bases between them. The CDR3 runs 14 residues. The CDR3 region is CATSGRGRTGELFF. CDR3 nucleotide sequence: TGTGCCACCAGTGGCAGGGGAAGGACCGGGGAGCTGTTTTTT.